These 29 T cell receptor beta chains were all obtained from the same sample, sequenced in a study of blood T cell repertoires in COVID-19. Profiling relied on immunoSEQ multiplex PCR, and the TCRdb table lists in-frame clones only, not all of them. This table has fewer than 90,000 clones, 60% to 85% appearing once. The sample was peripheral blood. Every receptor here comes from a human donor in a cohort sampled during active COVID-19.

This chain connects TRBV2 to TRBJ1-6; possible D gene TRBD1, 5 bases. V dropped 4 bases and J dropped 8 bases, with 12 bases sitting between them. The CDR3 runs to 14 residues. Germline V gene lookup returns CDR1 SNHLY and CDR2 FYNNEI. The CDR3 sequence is CASSGTISYSPLHF. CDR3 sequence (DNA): TGTGCCAGCAGTGGGACAATCTCCTATTCACCCCTCCACTTT.

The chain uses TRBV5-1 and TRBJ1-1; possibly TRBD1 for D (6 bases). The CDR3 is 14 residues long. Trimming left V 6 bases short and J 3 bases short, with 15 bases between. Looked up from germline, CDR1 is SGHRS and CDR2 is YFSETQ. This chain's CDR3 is CASIQGHDHTEAFF. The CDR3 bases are TGCGCCAGCATACAGGGACATGATCACACTGAAGCTTTCTTT. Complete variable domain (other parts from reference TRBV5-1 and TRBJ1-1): KAGVTQTPRYLIKTRGQQVTLSCSPISGHRSVSWYQQTPGQGLQFLFEYFSETQRNKGNFPGRFSGRQFSNSRSEMNVSTLELGDSALYLCASIQGHDHTEAFFGQGTRLTVV.

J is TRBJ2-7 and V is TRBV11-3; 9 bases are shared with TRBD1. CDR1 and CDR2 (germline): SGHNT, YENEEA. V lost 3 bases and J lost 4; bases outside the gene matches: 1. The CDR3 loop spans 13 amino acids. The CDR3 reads CASSFGQGYEQYF. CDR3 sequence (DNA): TGTGCCAGCAGCTTCGGACAGGGGTACGAGCAGTACTTC.

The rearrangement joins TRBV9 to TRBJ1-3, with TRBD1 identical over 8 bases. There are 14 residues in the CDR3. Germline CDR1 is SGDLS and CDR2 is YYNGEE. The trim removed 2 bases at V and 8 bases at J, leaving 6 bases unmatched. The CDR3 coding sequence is TGTGCCAGCAGCGTCGCAGGGGGCAGGGACACCATATATTTT. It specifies CASSVAGGRDTIYF.

The CDR3 loop reads CASRLQAGGSYEQYF. CDR3 DNA sequence: TGCGCCAGCAGGTTGCAGGCAGGGGGTTCCTACGAGCAGTACTTC. V usage is TRBV5-1 and J usage is TRBJ2-7, with 7 bases identical to TRBD1. There are 15 residues in the CDR3. CDR1 and CDR2 from the germline V gene are SGHRS and YFSETQ. Losses at the gene ends were 5 bases for V and 1 base for J; bases not matched to a gene: 9.

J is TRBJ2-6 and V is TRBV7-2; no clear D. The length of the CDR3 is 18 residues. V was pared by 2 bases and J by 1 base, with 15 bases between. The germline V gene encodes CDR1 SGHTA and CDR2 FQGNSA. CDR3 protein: CASSLYGTGGSGANVLTF. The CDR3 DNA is TGTGCCAGCAGCTTATACGGAACGGGTGGATCTGGGGCCAACGTCCTGACTTTC. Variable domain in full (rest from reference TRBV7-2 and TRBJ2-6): GAGVSQSPSNKVTEKGKDVELRCDPISGHTALYWYRQSLGQGLEFLIYFQGNSAPDKSGLPSDRFSAERTGGSVSTLTIQRTQQEDSAVYLCASSLYGTGGSGANVLTFGAGSRLTVL.

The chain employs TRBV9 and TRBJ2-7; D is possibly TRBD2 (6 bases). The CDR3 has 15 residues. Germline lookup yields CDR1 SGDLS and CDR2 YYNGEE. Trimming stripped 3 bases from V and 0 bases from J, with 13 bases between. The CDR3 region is CASSAGVTDSYEQYF. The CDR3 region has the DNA TGTGCCAGCAGCGCGGGGGTAACGGACTCCTACGAGCAGTACTTC.

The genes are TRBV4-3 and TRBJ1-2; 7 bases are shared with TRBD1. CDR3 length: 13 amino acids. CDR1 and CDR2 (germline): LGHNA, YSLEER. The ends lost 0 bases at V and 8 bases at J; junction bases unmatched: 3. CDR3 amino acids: CASSQERGLGYTF. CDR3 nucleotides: TGCGCCAGCAGCCAAGAGAGGGGGCTCGGCTACACCTTC.

The CDR3 nucleotides are TGTGCCAGCAGCCCGACAGTTTACTACGAGCAGTACTTC. It is translated as CASSPTVYYEQYF. This chain joins TRBV6-5 and TRBJ2-7; D perhaps matches TRBD1 (5 bases). The CDR3 sequence is 13 residues long. Trimming pared 6 bases from V and 3 bases from J, leaving 12 bases between. CDR1 and CDR2 (germline): MNHEY, SVGAGI.

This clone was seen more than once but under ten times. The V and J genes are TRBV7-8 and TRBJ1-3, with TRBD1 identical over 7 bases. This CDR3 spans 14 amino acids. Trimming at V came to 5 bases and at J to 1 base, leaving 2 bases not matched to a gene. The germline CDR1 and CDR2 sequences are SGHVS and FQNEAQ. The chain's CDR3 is CASSPGQSGNTIYF. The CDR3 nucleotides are TGTGCCAGCAGCCCGGGACAGTCTGGAAACACCATATATTTT.

The CDR3, as DNA: TGTGCCAGCAGCTTATCGGCGGGCTCGAGCTCCTACGAGCAGTACTTC. It encodes CASSLSAGSSSYEQYF. The chain combines TRBV7-9 with TRBJ2-7; possibly TRBD2 for D (5 bases). Trimming took 2 bases from V and 0 from J, leaving 14 bases between them. This CDR3 has 16 residues. Per germline, CDR1 SEHNR and CDR2 FQNEAQ (reference sequence). Full variable domain (remainder filled in from reference TRBV7-9 and TRBJ2-7): DTGVSQNPRHKITKRGQNVTFRCDPISEHNRLYWYRQTLGQGPEFLTYFQNEAQLEKSRLLSDRFSAERPKGSFSTLEIQRTEQGDSAMYLCASSLSAGSSSYEQYFGPGTRLTVT.

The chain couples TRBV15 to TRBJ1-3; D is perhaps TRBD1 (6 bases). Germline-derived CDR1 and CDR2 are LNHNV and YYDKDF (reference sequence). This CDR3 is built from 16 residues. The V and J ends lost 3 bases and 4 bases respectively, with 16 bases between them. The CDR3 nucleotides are TGTGCCACCAGCAGGGCCGACAGGATTAGAGGAAACACCATATATTTT. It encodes CATSRADRIRGNTIYF.

As DNA, the CDR3 is TGTGCCAGCAGCCAAGGGACGACAGGGCGGGGAACTAATGAAAAACTGTTTTTT. Protein product: CASSQGTTGRGTNEKLFF. This chain links TRBV3-1 (or the pseudogene TRBV3-2) with TRBJ1-4; 7 bases are shared with TRBD1. Per the germline V gene, CDR1 is LGHDT and CDR2 is YNNKEL (reference sequence). The CDR3 consists of 18 residues. The V segment lost 1 base and the J segment 1 base; nucleotides outside the gene matches: 9.

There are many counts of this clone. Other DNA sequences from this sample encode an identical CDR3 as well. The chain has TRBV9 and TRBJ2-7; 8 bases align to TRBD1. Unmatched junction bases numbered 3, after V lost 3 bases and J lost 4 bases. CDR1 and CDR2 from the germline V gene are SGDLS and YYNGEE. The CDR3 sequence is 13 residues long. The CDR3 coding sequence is TGTGCCAGCAGCGGGCAGGGGGCGTACGAGCAGTACTTC. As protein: CASSGQGAYEQYF.

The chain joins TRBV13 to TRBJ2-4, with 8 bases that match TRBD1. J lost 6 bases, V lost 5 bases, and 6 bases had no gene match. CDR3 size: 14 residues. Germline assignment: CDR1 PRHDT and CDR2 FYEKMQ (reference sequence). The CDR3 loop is CASSRRDRLNIQYF. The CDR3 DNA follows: TGTGCCAGCAGCAGACGGGACAGGCTAAACATTCAGTACTTC.

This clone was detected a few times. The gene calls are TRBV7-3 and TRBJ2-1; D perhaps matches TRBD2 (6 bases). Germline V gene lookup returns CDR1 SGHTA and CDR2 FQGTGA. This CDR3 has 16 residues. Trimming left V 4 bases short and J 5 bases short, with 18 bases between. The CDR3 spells CASSSPGTSPNNEQFF. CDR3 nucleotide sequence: TGTGCCAGCAGCTCACCCGGGACTTCCCCAAACAATGAGCAGTTCTTC.

The CDR3, as DNA: TGTGCCAGCAGACCCCCAGGGGGCGTAGTGGAGACCCAGTACTTC. It translates to CASRPPGGVVETQYF. V and J are TRBV27 and TRBJ2-5; TRBD1 agrees at 8 bases. The CDR3 has 15 amino acids. Germline V gene sequence: CDR1 MNHEY, CDR2 SMNVEV (reference sequence). The V segment lost 6 bases and the J segment 5 bases; nucleotides outside the gene matches: 11.

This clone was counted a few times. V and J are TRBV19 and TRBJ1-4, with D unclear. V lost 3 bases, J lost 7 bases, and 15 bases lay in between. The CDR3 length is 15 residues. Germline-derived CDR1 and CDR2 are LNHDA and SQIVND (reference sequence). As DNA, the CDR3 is TGTGCCAGTAGTATCCGCGGTGGATTAGGTGAAAAACTGTTTTTT. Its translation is CASSIRGGLGEKLFF.

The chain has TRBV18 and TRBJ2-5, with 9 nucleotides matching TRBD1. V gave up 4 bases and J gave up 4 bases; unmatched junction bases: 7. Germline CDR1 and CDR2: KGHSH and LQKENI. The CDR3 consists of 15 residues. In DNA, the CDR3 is TGTGCCAGCTCACAAAACAGGGGGCGTTCAGAGACCCAGTACTTC. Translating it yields CASSQNRGRSETQYF.

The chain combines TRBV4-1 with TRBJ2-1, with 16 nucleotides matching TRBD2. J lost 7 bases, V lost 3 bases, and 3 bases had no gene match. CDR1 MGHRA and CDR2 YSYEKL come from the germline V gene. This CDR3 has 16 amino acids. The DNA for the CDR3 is TGCGCCAGCAGCCAGGGACTAGCGGGAGGGCAGAATGAGCAGTTCTTC. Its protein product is CASSQGLAGGQNEQFF.

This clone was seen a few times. The CDR3 coding sequence is TGTGCCATCATCCCGGGCGGGAGGGCCCAAGAGACCCAGTACTTC. Its protein is CAIIPGGRAQETQYF. V gene TRBV27 combines with J gene TRBJ2-5; 9 bases fit TRBD2. The CDR3 is 15 amino acids. The germline V gene has CDR1 MNHEY and CDR2 SMNVEV (reference sequence). Trimming removed 10 bases from V and 1 base from J; junction bases left unmatched: 10.

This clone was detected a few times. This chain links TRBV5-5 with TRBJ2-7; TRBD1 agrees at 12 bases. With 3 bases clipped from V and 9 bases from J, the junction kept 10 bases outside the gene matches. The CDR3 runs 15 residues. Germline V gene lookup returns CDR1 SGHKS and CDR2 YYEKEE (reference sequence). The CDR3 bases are TGTGCCAGCAGCTCCGGGACAGGGGGCTTCGGTGTGCAGTACTTC. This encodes CASSSGTGGFGVQYF.

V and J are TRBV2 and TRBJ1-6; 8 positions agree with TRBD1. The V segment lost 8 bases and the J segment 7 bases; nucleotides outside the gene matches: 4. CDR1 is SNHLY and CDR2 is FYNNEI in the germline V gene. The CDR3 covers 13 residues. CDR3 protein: CASSNRGNSPLHF. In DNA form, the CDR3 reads TGTGCCAGCTCAAACAGGGGGAATTCACCCCTCCACTTT. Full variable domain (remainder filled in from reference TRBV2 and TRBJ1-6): EPEVTQTPSHQVTQMGQEVILRCVPISNHLYFYWYRQILGQKVEFLVSFYNNEISEKSEIFDDQFSVERPDGSNFTLKIRSTKLEDSAMYFCASSNRGNSPLHFGNGTRLTVT.

In DNA form, the CDR3 reads TGTGCCAGCAGTTTCTCAGGGGCCTACGAGCAGTACTTC. Protein: CASSFSGAYEQYF. The chain uses TRBV28 and TRBJ2-7; tentative D call: TRBD1 (6 bases). CDR1 and CDR2 (germline): MDHEN, SYDVKM. V was pared by 3 bases and J by 2 bases, with 8 bases between. CDR3 size: 13 residues.

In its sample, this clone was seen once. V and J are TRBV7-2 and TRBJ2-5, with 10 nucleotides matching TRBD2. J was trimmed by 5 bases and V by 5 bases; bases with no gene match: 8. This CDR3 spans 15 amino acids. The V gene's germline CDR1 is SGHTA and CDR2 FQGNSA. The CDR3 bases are TGTGCCAGCAGCCCGCCCGGGACTAGCGAGGAGACCCAGTACTTC. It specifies CASSPPGTSEETQYF.

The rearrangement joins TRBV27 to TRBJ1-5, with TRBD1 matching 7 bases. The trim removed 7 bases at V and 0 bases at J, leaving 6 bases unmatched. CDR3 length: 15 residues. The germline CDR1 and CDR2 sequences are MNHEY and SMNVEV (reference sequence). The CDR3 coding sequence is TGTGCCAGCAATCGACAGGGTGATAGCAATCAGCCCCAGCATTTT. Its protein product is CASNRQGDSNQPQHF.

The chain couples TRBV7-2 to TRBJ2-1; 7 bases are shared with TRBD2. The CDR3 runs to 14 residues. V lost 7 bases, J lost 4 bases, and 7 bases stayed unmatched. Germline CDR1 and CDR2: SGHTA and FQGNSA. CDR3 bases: TGTGCCAGCATGAGACTAGCCGGGTACAATGAGCAGTTCTTC. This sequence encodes CASMRLAGYNEQFF.

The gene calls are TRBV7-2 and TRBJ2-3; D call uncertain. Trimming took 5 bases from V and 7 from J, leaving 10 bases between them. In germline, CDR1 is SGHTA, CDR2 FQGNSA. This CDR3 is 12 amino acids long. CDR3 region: CASSPLRNTQYF. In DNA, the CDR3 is TGTGCCAGCAGCCCCCTCCGTAATACGCAGTATTTT.

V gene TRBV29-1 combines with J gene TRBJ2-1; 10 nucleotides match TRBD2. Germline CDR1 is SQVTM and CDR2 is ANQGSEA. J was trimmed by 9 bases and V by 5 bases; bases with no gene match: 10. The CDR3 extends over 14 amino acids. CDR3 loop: CSVTQREGRSEQFF. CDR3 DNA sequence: TGCAGCGTTACCCAGCGGGAGGGCCGAAGTGAGCAGTTCTTC.